A few counts support the clone carrying this TCR beta chain. The antigen remains unidentified. The CDR3 sequence is 13 residues long. V gave up 11 bases and J gave up 6 bases, with 14 bases separating them. TCRdb independently ran MiXCR on the 5' RACE reads; one entry per CDR3 protein. The repertoire has roughly 570,000 distinct CDR3 sequences, approximately 10% of them found once; the top ten carry around 3%. The sample is drawn from a study of identical twins. The study, taken as a whole, reports: Partly confounded zero-insertion analyses could result from invariant MAIT and iNKT cells. For monozygotic twins, models underestimated out-of-frame TCR alpha sharing. Out-of-frame alpha sequences shared by twins showed excess low generation probability. The same donors were not followed; conclusions instead depended on cross-sectional statistical analysis.

The data also belong to a second study, concerning yellow fever vaccine responses in identical twins.

Sequencing input: PBMCs. This TCR was recovered from a young woman in good health. The rearrangement links TRBV12-3 or TRBV12-4 to TRBJ1-6; D not resolved. The CDR3 nucleotides are TGTGCCTCCACGGCCTCGCTTAATTCACCCCTCCACTTT. Encoded protein: CASTASLNSPLHF.